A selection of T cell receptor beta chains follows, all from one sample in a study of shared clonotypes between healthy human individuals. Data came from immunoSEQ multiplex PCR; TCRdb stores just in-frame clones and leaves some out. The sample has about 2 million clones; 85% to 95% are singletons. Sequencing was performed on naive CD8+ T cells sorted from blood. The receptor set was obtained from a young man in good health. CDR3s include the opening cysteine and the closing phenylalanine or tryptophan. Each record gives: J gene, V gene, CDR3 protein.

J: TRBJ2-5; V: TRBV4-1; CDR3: CASSQRTHETQYF
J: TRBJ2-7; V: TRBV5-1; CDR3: CASSFDYLSYEQYF
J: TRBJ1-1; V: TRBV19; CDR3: CASSSPGWDTEAFF
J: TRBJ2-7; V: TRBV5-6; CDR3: CASSYGSYEQYF
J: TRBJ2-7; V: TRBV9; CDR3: CASSAFNQGAEQYF
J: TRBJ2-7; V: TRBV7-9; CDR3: CASRDRDSLYEQYF
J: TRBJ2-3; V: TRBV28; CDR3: CASSPTGEREDTQYF
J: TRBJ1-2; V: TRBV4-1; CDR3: CASSQKGPSNYGYTF
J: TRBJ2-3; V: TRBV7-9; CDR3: CASSPWDRSTDTQYF
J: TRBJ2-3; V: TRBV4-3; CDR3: CASSPDGASPDTQYF
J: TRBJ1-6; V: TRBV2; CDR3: CASSEGAGYNSPLHF
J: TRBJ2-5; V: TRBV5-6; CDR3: CASSRQGDGTQYF
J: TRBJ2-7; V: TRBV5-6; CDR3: CASSAQTHTYQQYF
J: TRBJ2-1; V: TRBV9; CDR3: CASSFSPTSGDNEQFF
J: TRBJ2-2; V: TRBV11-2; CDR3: CASVLLANTGELFF
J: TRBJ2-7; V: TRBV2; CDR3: CASSEGQNGSYEQYF